This T cell receptor (beta chain) was documented in a study of T cells after posttransplantation cyclophosphamide. Whole-study results and caveats: Later blood repertoires were often dominated by clones from the donor CD8+ memory compartment. Tissue-infiltrating T cells from skin or gut overlapped little with blood T cells. Recipient CMV seropositivity and CMV reactivation strongly tracked TRB clonality.

A note on this clone: What it binds is not known.

Clones were read by immunoSEQ multiplex PCR, and TCRdb kept only the in-frame ones, dropping some. In the table there are fewer than 6,000 clones, about 72% of which are singletons. A marrow graft followed busulfan-fludarabine conditioning, with cyclophosphamide on days +3 and +4. CDR1 and CDR2 (germline): SGHTA, FQGNSA. There are 17 residues in the CDR3. The V and J ends lost 5 bases and 0 bases respectively, with 16 bases between them. This TCR derives from a male patient aged 55 to 69 who received an allogeneic stem cell transplant from an unrelated donor, was CMV-positive, and had acute GVHD only. The T cells may come from the graft donor. V and J are TRBV7-2 and TRBJ1-4; D perhaps matches TRBD1 (5 bases). The sample here was PBMCs, taken 362 days after allogeneic stem cell transplant with posttransplant cyclophosphamide. The CDR3 here is CASSRDSLRATNEKLFF. The CDR3, as DNA: TGTGCCAGCAGCCGTGACAGTCTCAGAGCAACTAATGAAAAACTGTTTTTT.